One sample yielded the 9 T cell receptor beta chains listed below, sequenced in a study of OX40 agonist ivuxolimab in advanced cancers. Using immunoSEQ multiplex PCR, the repertoire was profiled, and TCRdb retains in-frame clones only, with some absent. This table has tens of thousands of clones, approximately 92% appearing once. Here the sequenced sample was CD4+ or CD8+ T cells sorted from blood, taken in a trial of the OX40 agonist ivuxolimab. Source of these receptors: an adult with an advanced solid tumor such as melanoma, head and neck, liver or kidney cancer.

This clone came up a few times. The chain is built from TRBV10-3 and TRBJ1-2; D is possibly TRBD1 (6 bases). The CDR3 spans 15 residues. V lost 3 bases to trimming and J lost 8 bases, with 19 bases between them. Germline CDR1 and CDR2: ENHRY and SYGVKD. The CDR3 is CAISEQQPGAYGYTF. CDR3 in DNA: TGTGCCATCAGTGAACAGCAACCAGGGGCTTACGGCTACACCTTC.

The chain joins TRBV7-2 to TRBJ1-6, with D maybe TRBD1 (6 bases). The CDR3 spans 16 residues. CDR1 is SGHTA, CDR2 FQGNSA, per germline. The V gene lost 0 bases and the J gene lost 11 bases, with 17 bases spanning the gap. For the CDR3, the DNA is TGTGCCAGCAGCTTAGCGCTTGGGGGGCCGAACCCACCCCTCCACTTT. This gives the protein CASSLALGGPNPPLHF.

The chain recombines TRBV11-3 with TRBJ2-3; 11 bases agree with TRBD2. Germline trimming cut 2 bases from V and 4 bases from J; bases unmatched to any gene: 8. The germline V gene has CDR1 SGHNT and CDR2 YENEEA. The CDR3 spans 17 residues. In nucleotides, the CDR3 is TGTGCCAGCAGCTTAAGAAGTATAGCGGGAGGGGCAGATACGCAGTATTTT. Translated, it gives CASSLRSIAGGADTQYF.

The V and J genes are TRBV7-2 and TRBJ2-1; D uncertain. Trimming cost V 0 bases and J 6 bases, with 9 bases left between them. This CDR3 has 14 residues. From germline, CDR1 is SGHTA and CDR2 FQGNSA. CDR3 loop: CASSLAVAVNEQFF. In DNA, the CDR3 is TGTGCCAGCAGCTTAGCGGTGGCGGTCAATGAGCAGTTCTTC.

The chain carries TRBV30 and TRBJ1-5; D may be TRBD1 (6 bases). Trimming removed 3 bases from V and 4 bases from J, with 13 bases in between. The CDR3 has 14 residues. CDR1 and CDR2 from the germline V gene are GTSNPN and SVGIG (reference sequence). This CDR3 is CAWSGGTTNQPQHF. CDR3 coding DNA: TGTGCCTGGAGCGGCGGGACAACTAATCAGCCCCAGCATTTT.

This chain links TRBV29-1 with TRBJ1-1; weak D call: TRBD1 (5 bases). The germline CDR1 and CDR2 sequences are SQVTM and ANQGSEA. The CDR3 extends over 12 amino acids. Trimming pared 7 bases from V and 2 bases from J, leaving 11 bases between. CDR3 amino acids: CSAQGINTEAFF. CDR3 DNA: TGCAGCGCTCAGGGAATAAACACTGAAGCTTTCTTT.

Points on this clone: The same CDR3 arises from other DNA sequences in this sample as well. The CDR3 DNA reads as TGTGCCAGCAGTTACTCAGGGGGGTACAATGAGCAGTTCTTC. This codes for CASSYSGGYNEQFF. This chain uses TRBV6-5 with TRBJ2-1; D may be TRBD1 or TRBD2 (6 bases each). Germline V lookup: CDR1 MNHEY, CDR2 SVGAGI. The CDR3 loop spans 14 amino acids. V lost 0 bases and J lost 4, with 7 bases in between.

The chain has TRBV4-3 and TRBJ2-7; D gene unclear. The germline V and J ends were trimmed by 0 bases and 2 bases, with 14 bases remaining between them. The CDR3 loop spans 16 amino acids. Germline CDR1 and CDR2: LGHNA and YSLEER. Here the CDR3 DNA reads TGCGCCAGCAGCCAAGATAGACCCCCCTACGCCTACGAGCAGTACTTC. Its translation: CASSQDRPPYAYEQYF.

The sample holds one count of this clone. The chain joins TRBV19 to TRBJ2-1, with 9 positions matching TRBD2. There are 18 residues in the CDR3. With 4 bases clipped from V and 4 bases from J, the junction kept 14 bases outside the gene matches. CDR1 LNHDA and CDR2 SQIVND come from the germline V gene (reference sequence). The CDR3 sequence is CASSTGRVVLAGYNEQFF. CDR3 DNA sequence: TGTGCCAGTAGTACAGGGAGGGTGGTACTAGCGGGTTACAATGAGCAGTTCTTC.